This record looks at one TCR beta chain sequence and its context. This sample was taken from a study of regulatory T cells in long-lasting Graves disease. Sample time point: newly diagnosed GD, antithyroid drugs for less than 3 months. Following extraction of RNA from PBMCs, that RNA was used to make the TCR library. The TCR beta library used iRepertoire HTBI primers with Arm-PCR amplification of CDR3. TCRdb itself ran the multiplex PCR reads through MiXCR, one entry per CDR3 protein. The sample consists of hundreds of thousands of distinct CDR3 sequences, approximately 13% of them appearing once. CDR1 is SGHAT and CDR2 is FQDESV in the germline V gene (reference sequence). V dropped 3 bases and J dropped 0; count of bases not matched to a gene: 5. The CDR3 length is 19 residues. The same data also went into a second study, on T cells in Graves' hyperthyroidism and ophthalmopathy. That source adds: Initially, a first-round RT-PCR of the TCR CDR3 employed the HTBI primer set. Most clonotypes expanded in thyroid above 0.001 were likewise present in blood. Ophthalmopathy onset followed model prediction by a median approximately 6.2 months.

The material was peripheral blood mononuclear cells (PBMCs), obtained at new diagnosis, from a patient treated with antithyroid drugs. This TCR was recovered from a man aged 25-40 years with Graves disease. The V call is TRBV11-1, the J call TRBJ2-6; 13 nucleotides agree with TRBD2. This chain's CDR3 is CASSLGTSGMSSGANVLTF. DNA of the CDR3: TGTGCCAGCAGCTTGGGGACTAGCGGGATGAGCTCTGGGGCCAACGTCCTGACTTTC.